Listed below are T cell receptor beta chains from one sample, sequenced in a study of shared clonotypes between healthy human individuals. Profiling relied on immunoSEQ multiplex PCR, and the TCRdb table lists in-frame clones only, not all of them. The data show about 2 million clones, 85% to 95% seen once. Sample: naive CD4+ T cells sorted from blood. The origin of the receptors is a man aged 18 to 30 in good health. The CDR3 runs from the conserved cysteine through the conserved F or W. The order of the fields is CDR3 length, J gene, V gene, D gene, clone size, CDR3 protein, CDR3 DNA. D genes are given only for firm matches. Clone size is not always given. Where it is, it says once, few, many or a class for expanded clones.

len: 15; j_gene: TRBJ2-1; v_gene: TRBV11-3; d_gene: -; abundance: -; CDR3aa: CASSPRTGEDNEQFF; CDR3nt: TGTGCCAGCAGTCCACGGACGGGGGAAGACAATGAGCAGTTCTTC
len: 16; j_gene: TRBJ1-6; v_gene: TRBV4-3; d_gene: -; abundance: -; CDR3aa: CASSQERTSYNSPLHF; CDR3nt: TGCGCCAGCAGCCAAGAAAGAACATCCTATAATTCACCCCTCCACTTT
len: 15; j_gene: TRBJ1-4; v_gene: TRBV4-1; d_gene: -; abundance: -; CDR3aa: CASSHPDSYNEKLFF; CDR3nt: TGCGCCAGCAGCCACCCGGACAGCTATAATGAAAAACTGTTTTTT
len: 13; j_gene: TRBJ2-7; v_gene: TRBV9; d_gene: -; abundance: -; CDR3aa: CASSVKPEGEQYF; CDR3nt: TGTGCCAGCAGCGTAAAACCTGAGGGGGAGCAGTACTTC
len: 15; j_gene: TRBJ2-7; v_gene: TRBV2; d_gene: -; abundance: -; CDR3aa: CASSEMGAVIYEQYF; CDR3nt: TGTGCCAGCAGTGAAATGGGGGCGGTAATCTACGAGCAGTACTTC
len: 15; j_gene: TRBJ2-2; v_gene: TRBV5-4; d_gene: -; abundance: -; CDR3aa: CASSMGAINTGELFF; CDR3nt: TGTGCCAGCAGCATGGGGGCTATAAACACCGGGGAGCTGTTTTTT
len: 14; j_gene: TRBJ2-7; v_gene: TRBV11-2; d_gene: -; abundance: -; CDR3aa: CASSPGTTSYEQYF; CDR3nt: TGTGCCAGCAGCCCCGGGACCACCTCCTACGAGCAGTACTTC
len: 13; j_gene: TRBJ2-2; v_gene: TRBV7-2; d_gene: TRBD1; abundance: -; CDR3aa: CASSGQGTGELFF; CDR3nt: TGTGCCAGCAGCGGACAGGGTACCGGGGAGCTGTTTTTT
len: 14; j_gene: TRBJ2-7; v_gene: TRBV28; d_gene: -; abundance: -; CDR3aa: CASSLNQGPREQYF; CDR3nt: TGTGCCAGCAGTTTAAACCAGGGACCTCGCGAGCAGTACTTC
len: 14; j_gene: TRBJ2-4; v_gene: TRBV29-1; d_gene: -; abundance: -; CDR3aa: CSVAVQGSKNIQYF; CDR3nt: TGCAGCGTGGCCGTTCAGGGCTCCAAAAACATTCAGTACTTC
len: 13; j_gene: TRBJ2-5; v_gene: TRBV29-1; d_gene: -; abundance: -; CDR3aa: CSVDTGKQETQYF; CDR3nt: TGCAGCGTGGATACAGGGAAACAAGAGACCCAGTACTTC
len: 12; j_gene: TRBJ1-6; v_gene: TRBV30; d_gene: -; abundance: -; CDR3aa: CAWSVLKSPLHF; CDR3nt: TGTGCCTGGAGTGTATTGAAATCACCCCTCCACTTT
len: 16; j_gene: TRBJ1-5; v_gene: TRBV7-7; d_gene: -; abundance: -; CDR3aa: CASSLESERANQPQHF; CDR3nt: TGTGCTAGCAGCTTAGAGTCCGAAAGGGCGAATCAGCCCCAGCATTTT
len: 17; j_gene: TRBJ2-5; v_gene: TRBV2; d_gene: TRBD2; abundance: -; CDR3aa: CASSFGLAGVGVETQYF; CDR3nt: TGTGCCAGCAGTTTCGGACTAGCGGGGGTAGGCGTAGAGACCCAGTACTTC
len: 16; j_gene: TRBJ2-3; v_gene: TRBV5-1; d_gene: TRBD1; abundance: once; CDR3aa: CASSPRQGAVTDTQYF; CDR3nt: TGCGCCAGCAGCCCCCGACAGGGGGCGGTCACAGATACGCAGTATTTT
len: 13; j_gene: TRBJ2-7; v_gene: TRBV18; d_gene: -; abundance: -; CDR3aa: CASSPGLNYEQYF; CDR3nt: TGTGCCAGCTCACCAGGACTAAACTACGAGCAGTACTTC
len: 13; j_gene: TRBJ1-4; v_gene: TRBV28; d_gene: TRBD1; abundance: -; CDR3aa: CASKGAGVAKLFF; CDR3nt: TGTGCCAGCAAGGGGGCAGGGGTAGCAAAACTGTTTTTT
len: 14; j_gene: TRBJ1-1; v_gene: TRBV6-1; d_gene: -; abundance: -; CDR3aa: CASITGTANTEAFF; CDR3nt: TGTGCCAGCATCACCGGGACGGCGAACACTGAAGCTTTCTTT
len: 12; j_gene: TRBJ1-2; v_gene: TRBV29-1; d_gene: -; abundance: -; CDR3aa: CSVEGQPNSYTF; CDR3nt: TGCAGCGTTGAGGGCCAACCAAATAGCTACACCTTC
len: 15; j_gene: TRBJ1-6; v_gene: TRBV4-1; d_gene: -; abundance: few; CDR3aa: CASSTRQSWNSPLHF; CDR3nt: TGCGCCAGCAGCACCAGACAGTCTTGGAATTCACCCCTCCACTTT
len: 14; j_gene: TRBJ1-2; v_gene: TRBV4-1; d_gene: -; abundance: -; CDR3aa: CASSQARNDYGYTF; CDR3nt: TGCGCCAGCAGCCAGGCGCGGAACGACTATGGCTACACCTTC
len: 14; j_gene: TRBJ2-3; v_gene: TRBV13; d_gene: -; abundance: -; CDR3aa: CASSLFTVTDTQYF; CDR3nt: TGTGCCAGCAGCTTGTTTACAGTCACAGATACGCAGTATTTT
len: 16; j_gene: TRBJ1-6; v_gene: TRBV4-1; d_gene: -; abundance: -; CDR3aa: CASSQREGERNSPLHF; CDR3nt: TGCGCCAGCAGCCAAAGAGAGGGGGAGAGGAATTCACCCCTCCACTTT
len: 15; j_gene: TRBJ2-2; v_gene: TRBV7-2; d_gene: -; abundance: -; CDR3aa: CASSAQGGSPGELFF; CDR3nt: TGTGCCAGCAGCGCTCAGGGGGGGTCGCCCGGGGAGCTGTTTTTT
len: 12; j_gene: TRBJ2-7; v_gene: TRBV29-1; d_gene: -; abundance: -; CDR3aa: CSVGEGAYEQYF; CDR3nt: TGCAGCGTTGGCGAGGGAGCCTACGAGCAGTACTTC
len: 11; j_gene: TRBJ2-2; v_gene: TRBV5-6; d_gene: -; abundance: -; CDR3aa: CASSFTGELFF; CDR3nt: TGTGCCAGCAGCTTTACCGGGGAGCTGTTTTTT
len: 14; j_gene: TRBJ1-6; v_gene: TRBV6-1; d_gene: -; abundance: -; CDR3aa: CASRSTGVLGPLHF; CDR3nt: TGTGCCAGCAGATCGACGGGGGTTTTGGGGCCCCTCCACTTT
len: 14; j_gene: TRBJ1-2; v_gene: TRBV7-8; d_gene: -; abundance: -; CDR3aa: CASSLQGIGYGYTF; CDR3nt: TGTGCCAGCAGCTTACAGGGAATAGGCTATGGCTACACCTTC
len: 12; j_gene: TRBJ1-2; v_gene: TRBV18; d_gene: -; abundance: -; CDR3aa: CASSTGNYGYTF; CDR3nt: TGTGCCAGCTCCACAGGGAACTATGGCTACACCTTC
len: 15; j_gene: TRBJ1-5; v_gene: TRBV28; d_gene: -; abundance: -; CDR3aa: CASSLFYQGNQPQHF; CDR3nt: TGTGCCAGCAGTTTATTCTATCAGGGGAATCAGCCCCAGCATTTT
len: 15; j_gene: TRBJ1-6; v_gene: TRBV10-3; d_gene: -; abundance: -; CDR3aa: CAISDRQDGNSPLHF; CDR3nt: TGTGCCATCAGTGACCGACAGGATGGCAATTCACCCCTCCACTTT
len: 13; j_gene: TRBJ1-2; v_gene: TRBV15; d_gene: -; abundance: -; CDR3aa: CATSTSWGSGYTF; CDR3nt: TGTGCCACCAGCACATCATGGGGGTCGGGCTACACCTTC
len: 15; j_gene: TRBJ1-5; v_gene: TRBV18; d_gene: -; abundance: once; CDR3aa: CASSEKTDSNQPQHF; CDR3nt: TGTGCCAGCTCAGAAAAGACGGATAGCAATCAGCCCCAGCATTTT
len: 13; j_gene: TRBJ2-5; v_gene: TRBV19; d_gene: -; abundance: -; CDR3aa: CASSKQGGETQYF; CDR3nt: TGTGCCAGTAGCAAACAGGGCGGAGAGACCCAGTACTTC
len: 11; j_gene: TRBJ2-1; v_gene: TRBV2; d_gene: -; abundance: -; CDR3aa: CASRGSYEQFF; CDR3nt: TGTGCCAGCAGGGGATCCTATGAGCAGTTCTTC
len: 12; j_gene: TRBJ1-1; v_gene: TRBV10-2; d_gene: TRBD1; abundance: once; CDR3aa: CASSGQGTEAFF; CDR3nt: TGCGCCAGCAGTGGACAGGGGACTGAAGCTTTCTTT
len: 15; j_gene: TRBJ2-7; v_gene: TRBV7-2; d_gene: -; abundance: once; CDR3aa: CASSLSRPLAYEQYF; CDR3nt: TGTGCCAGCAGCTTATCCAGACCACTAGCCTACGAGCAGTACTTC
len: 15; j_gene: TRBJ2-7; v_gene: TRBV19; d_gene: -; abundance: -; CDR3aa: CASSIFAGLSYEQYF; CDR3nt: TGTGCCAGTAGTATTTTTGCAGGGCTTAGCTACGAGCAGTACTTC
len: 15; j_gene: TRBJ1-2; v_gene: TRBV5-4; d_gene: -; abundance: -; CDR3aa: CAVPAGPSANYGYTF; CDR3nt: TGTGCCGTTCCGGCGGGACCTTCGGCTAACTATGGCTACACCTTC
len: 15; j_gene: TRBJ1-4; v_gene: TRBV6-5; d_gene: TRBD1; abundance: -; CDR3aa: CASSPGQSTNEKLFF; CDR3nt: TGTGCCAGCAGTCCGGGACAGTCAACTAATGAAAAACTGTTTTTT
len: 17; j_gene: TRBJ2-3; v_gene: TRBV4-2; d_gene: TRBD2; abundance: -; CDR3aa: CASSQGETSGGLDTQYF; CDR3nt: TGTGCCAGCAGCCAAGGAGAGACTAGCGGGGGGTTGGATACGCAGTATTTT
len: 11; j_gene: TRBJ2-1; v_gene: TRBV20-1; d_gene: -; abundance: -; CDR3aa: CSARDRNEQFF; CDR3nt: TGCAGTGCTAGAGATCGAAATGAGCAGTTCTTC
len: 15; j_gene: TRBJ1-6; v_gene: TRBV28; d_gene: TRBD1; abundance: few; CDR3aa: CASRTGDWNNSPLHF; CDR3nt: TGTGCCAGCAGGACAGGGGACTGGAATAATTCACCCCTCCACTTT
len: 12; j_gene: TRBJ2-5; v_gene: TRBV29-1; d_gene: -; abundance: -; CDR3aa: CSVEDRRETQYF; CDR3nt: TGCAGCGTTGAAGATCGACGAGAGACCCAGTACTTC
len: 14; j_gene: TRBJ1-1; v_gene: TRBV5-1; d_gene: -; abundance: -; CDR3aa: CASSIGGRNTEAFF; CDR3nt: TGCGCCAGCAGCATCGGAGGAAGGAACACTGAAGCTTTCTTT
len: 15; j_gene: TRBJ1-3; v_gene: TRBV10-3; d_gene: -; abundance: -; CDR3aa: CAISASTTTGNTIYF; CDR3nt: TGTGCCATCAGCGCCTCCACTACAACCGGAAACACCATATATTTT
len: 16; j_gene: TRBJ2-3; v_gene: TRBV19; d_gene: TRBD1; abundance: -; CDR3aa: CASSIGQGFGTDTQYF; CDR3nt: TGTGCCAGTAGTATCGGACAGGGGTTTGGCACAGATACGCAGTATTTT
len: 14; j_gene: TRBJ2-7; v_gene: TRBV10-1; d_gene: -; abundance: once; CDR3aa: CASSEGGVGVEQYF; CDR3nt: TGCGCCAGCAGTGAGGGGGGAGTGGGAGTCGAGCAGTACTTC
len: 12; j_gene: TRBJ1-2; v_gene: TRBV7-2; d_gene: -; abundance: -; CDR3aa: CASSFQGGGYTF; CDR3nt: TGTGCCAGCAGCTTTCAAGGTGGTGGCTACACCTTC
len: 16; j_gene: TRBJ2-3; v_gene: TRBV6-4; d_gene: TRBD1; abundance: -; CDR3aa: CASSDSRDSGTDTQYF; CDR3nt: TGTGCCAGCAGTGACTCGAGGGACAGTGGCACAGATACGCAGTATTTT
len: 14; j_gene: TRBJ1-2; v_gene: TRBV11-2; d_gene: -; abundance: -; CDR3aa: CASSTRGRNYGYTF; CDR3nt: TGTGCCAGCAGCACCCGAGGACGTAACTATGGCTACACCTTC
len: 14; j_gene: TRBJ1-2; v_gene: TRBV6-6; d_gene: TRBD1; abundance: once; CDR3aa: CASSYRTGAYGYTF; CDR3nt: TGTGCCAGCAGTTACCGGACAGGGGCCTATGGCTACACCTTC
len: 13; j_gene: TRBJ1-2; v_gene: TRBV6-1; d_gene: TRBD1; abundance: -; CDR3aa: CATTMTGSYGYTF; CDR3nt: TGTGCCACCACAATGACAGGGTCCTATGGCTACACCTTC
len: 12; j_gene: TRBJ1-3; v_gene: TRBV7-2; d_gene: -; abundance: -; CDR3aa: CASSLQGNTIYF; CDR3nt: TGTGCCAGCAGCCTGCAGGGAAACACCATATATTTT
len: 14; j_gene: TRBJ2-7; v_gene: TRBV5-1; d_gene: -; abundance: once; CDR3aa: CASSAPDSTYEQYF; CDR3nt: TGCGCCAGCAGCGCACCCGACAGTACCTACGAGCAGTACTTC
len: 14; j_gene: TRBJ1-6; v_gene: TRBV6-4; d_gene: -; abundance: -; CDR3aa: CASSPSSLNSPLHF; CDR3nt: TGTGCCAGCAGCCCCAGCAGTCTCAATTCACCCCTCCACTTT
len: 13; j_gene: TRBJ1-1; v_gene: TRBV6-5; d_gene: -; abundance: -; CDR3aa: CASSYSGTQGTFF; CDR3nt: TGTGCCAGCAGTTACTCAGGGACCCAGGGCACGTTCTTT